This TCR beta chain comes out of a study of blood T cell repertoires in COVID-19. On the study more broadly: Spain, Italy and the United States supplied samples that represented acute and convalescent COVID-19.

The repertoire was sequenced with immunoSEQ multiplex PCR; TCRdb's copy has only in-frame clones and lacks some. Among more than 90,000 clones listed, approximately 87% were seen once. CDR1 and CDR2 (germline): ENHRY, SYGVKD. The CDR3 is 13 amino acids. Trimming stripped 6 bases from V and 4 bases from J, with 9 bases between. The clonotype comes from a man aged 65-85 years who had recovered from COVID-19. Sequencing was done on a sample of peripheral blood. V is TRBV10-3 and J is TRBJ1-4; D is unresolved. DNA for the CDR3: TGTGCCATCAGGGCAGGAGGTAATGAAAAACTGTTTTTT. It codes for CAIRAGGNEKLFF.